The 18 T cell receptor beta chains below were found in one sample sequenced in a study of T-cell reconstitution after alpha-beta-depleted transplantation in children. The TCRbeta library incorporated unique molecular identifiers. TCRdb reprocessed the PCR reads via MiXCR and lists one record per CDR3 protein. Of approximately 200,000 distinct CDR3 sequences listed, roughly 14% are singletons. The sample was PBMCs from the stem cell graft donor, taken from the stem cell graft. The source of these receptors is a human donor who donated a stem cell graft to a child with acute lymphoblastic leukemia.

This rearrangement joins TRBV20-1 to TRBJ1-1; D uncertain. The CDR3 sequence is 15 residues long. CDR1 is DFQATT and CDR2 is SNEGSKA in the germline V gene (reference sequence). V was trimmed by 0 bases and J by 1 base, leaving 12 bases between them. CDR3 DNA sequence: TGCAGTGCTAGAGATCCCAAGGCGAGGAACACTGAAGCTTTCTTT. Translated: CSARDPKARNTEAFF.

This clonotype was observed at least ten times. The rearrangement links TRBV5-1 to TRBJ2-7; D possibly matches TRBD1 or TRBD2 (5 bases each). The V end was cut by 2 bases, the J end by 0 bases, with 18 bases between. Germline V gene lookup returns CDR1 SGHRS and CDR2 YFSETQ. This CDR3 is built from 17 residues. This CDR3 is CASSLTMGPSFSYEQYF. CDR3 coding DNA: TGCGCCAGCAGCTTAACAATGGGACCGAGCTTCTCCTACGAGCAGTACTTC.

In its sample, this clonotype was seen many times. The rearrangement joins TRBV5-5 to TRBJ1-1; TRBD1 matches at 9 bases. Germline CDR1 SGHKS, CDR2 YYEKEE (reference sequence). The V and J ends lost 1 base and 1 base, in that order; junction bases with no gene match: 11. The CDR3 is 18 amino acids. In DNA form, the CDR3 reads TGTGCCAGCAGCTTGTACCCTCGTGGACAGGGGAGGAACACTGAAGCTTTCTTT. Protein sequence: CASSLYPRGQGRNTEAFF.

This clonotype was observed at least ten times. This chain uses TRBV20-1 with TRBJ1-5; D is possibly TRBD1 (5 bases). The germline CDR1 and CDR2 sequences are DFQATT and SNEGSKA (reference sequence). The CDR3 has 14 amino acids. V was trimmed by 0 bases and J by 0 bases, leaving 6 bases between them. The DNA of the CDR3 is TGCAGTGCTAGAGATGGGACTAGCAATCAGCCCCAGCATTTT. This gives the protein CSARDGTSNQPQHF.

V and J are TRBV14 and TRBJ1-3; D is undetermined. The CDR3 consists of 16 residues. Germline lookup yields CDR1 SGHDN and CDR2 FVKESK. V lost 1 base, J lost 0 bases, and 10 bases lay in between. The CDR3 DNA is TGTGCCAGCAGCCAAGTTGAGGATAACTCTGGAAACACCATATATTTT. Its translation: CASSQVEDNSGNTIYF.

This clonotype was detected many times. V is TRBV10-2 and J is TRBJ2-7, with 10 bases matching TRBD2. This CDR3 region has 14 residues. V was clipped by 2 bases and J by 4 bases; unmatched bases: 2. CDR1 WSHSY and CDR2 SAAADI come from the germline V gene. This CDR3 is CASSEPSGRYEQYF. CDR3 nucleotides: TGCGCCAGCAGTGAGCCTAGCGGGAGATACGAGCAGTACTTC.

This clonotype was seen ten or more times. The chain employs TRBV2 and TRBJ2-3, with D perhaps TRBD2 (5 bases). Deletions cut 3 bases from V and 6 bases from J, with 31 bases between. The CDR3 is 20 residues long. Germline V gene lookup returns CDR1 SNHLY and CDR2 FYNNEI. The CDR3 spells CASSESTPSISSHGGDTQYF. As DNA, the CDR3 is TGTGCCAGCAGTGAGTCCACCCCTTCCATTTCGTCCCATGGCGGGGATACGCAGTATTTT.

The chain is built from TRBV20-1 and TRBJ2-3; 8 nucleotides align to TRBD1. Looked up from germline, CDR1 is DFQATT and CDR2 is SNEGSKA (reference sequence). Trimming took 6 bases from V and 3 from J; bases not matched to a gene: 8. The CDR3 is 14 residues long. In DNA, the CDR3 is TGCAGTGCCACCGACGGACAGGGAACAGATACGCAGTATTTT. Amino acid sequence: CSATDGQGTDTQYF.

V gene TRBV6-1 combines with J gene TRBJ2-6; maybe TRBD1 (6 bases). The CDR3 consists of 19 residues. Trimming shortened V by 6 bases and J by 0 bases, and 21 bases separated the two germline ends. Looked up from germline, CDR1 is MNHNS and CDR2 is SASEGT. CDR3 bases: TGTGCCAGCAGGGGACAACGACAGGCGATCCCCTCTGGGGCCAACGTCCTGACTTTC. It yields the protein CASRGQRQAIPSGANVLTF.

In its sample, this clonotype was seen many times. CDR3 coding DNA: TGCAGTGCTAGAGATTTATCGGAGACCCAGTACTTC. Translation gives CSARDLSETQYF. V gene TRBV20-1 combines with J gene TRBJ2-5; no clear D. Germline CDR1 DFQATT, CDR2 SNEGSKA (reference sequence). The CDR3 has 12 amino acids. Trimming took 0 bases from V and 5 from J, leaving 7 bases between them.

This clonotype was detected many times. The rearrangement uses TRBV7-9 and TRBJ1-2, with 10 positions matching TRBD1. J lost 8 bases, V lost 4 bases, and 4 bases had no gene match. Germline-derived CDR1 and CDR2 are SEHNR and FQNEAQ (reference sequence). The CDR3 runs to 13 residues. The DNA of the CDR3 is TGTGCCAGCAGCTACGGGACAGGGGAGGGCTACACCTTC. Translation gives CASSYGTGEGYTF.

This clonotype was found many times. The chain uses TRBV20-1 and TRBJ1-2; the D is unclear. Germline-derived CDR1 and CDR2 are DFQATT and SNEGSKA (reference sequence). V was pared by 6 bases and J by 5 bases, with 22 bases between. The CDR3 covers 15 residues. CDR3 in DNA: TGCAGTGCACCTAGCCGTAGGCCCGGGGAGTATGGCTACACCTTC. Its protein is CSAPSRRPGEYGYTF.

The table lists this clonotype with a few counts. The rearrangement uses TRBV6-1 and TRBJ2-3; TRBD2 agrees at 9 bases. Germline V lookup: CDR1 MNHNS, CDR2 SASEGT. This CDR3 is 16 amino acids long. J lost 4 bases, V lost 5 bases, and 10 bases had no gene match. The CDR3 spells CASSPRGAGGSDTQYF. The CDR3 DNA sequence: TGTGCCAGCAGTCCTCGTGGAGCGGGAGGTTCAGATACGCAGTATTTT.

There are many counts of this clonotype. This sequence joins TRBV20-1 and TRBJ2-2; the D is unclear. The length of the CDR3 is 15 residues. Germline V gene lookup returns CDR1 DFQATT and CDR2 SNEGSKA (reference sequence). Trimming took 0 bases from V and 6 from J, leaving 14 bases between them. CDR3 bases: TGCAGTGCTAGAGATTCCGGCCTACGGGCCGGGGAGCTGTTTTTT. Translated: CSARDSGLRAGELFF.

This clonotype was picked up many times. V and J are TRBV21-1 and TRBJ2-1; the table gives TRBD1 as D, unverified against the DNA. TRBV21-1 is flagged as a pseudogene. The CDR3 sequence is 14 residues long. The CDR3 here is CASSKIVQGREQFF. The CDR3 DNA reads as TGTGCCAGCAGCAAAATAGTTCAGGGCAGGGAGCAGTTCTTC.

V and J are TRBV5-1 and TRBJ2-1; D perhaps matches TRBD2 (7 bases). The germline V gene has CDR1 SGHRS and CDR2 YFSETQ. This CDR3 comprises 17 residues. The V end was cut by 3 bases, the J end by 2 bases, with 18 bases between. Here the CDR3 DNA reads TGCGCCAGCAGCTCCGTGAGTGGGAGGGACACCTACAATGAGCAGTTCTTC. Encoded protein: CASSSVSGRDTYNEQFF.

This clonotype showed up many times. The chain recombines TRBV5-1 with TRBJ1-4, with D possibly matching TRBD1 (5 bases). Germline lookup yields CDR1 SGHRS and CDR2 YFSETQ. CDR3 size: 15 residues. V shed 4 bases and J shed 7 bases, with 17 bases lying between them. The CDR3 DNA reads as TGCGCCAGCAGCGAAGGGGCCGTAAAGGGTGAAAAACTGTTTTTT. It codes for CASSEGAVKGEKLFF. The full variable domain, in which reference TRBV5-1 and TRBJ1-4 provide the parts outside the CDR3, is KAGVTQTPRYLIKTRGQQVTLSCSPISGHRSVSWYQQTPGQGLQFLFEYFSETQRNKGNFPGRFSGRQFSNSRSEMNVSTLELGDSALYLCASSEGAVKGEKLFFGSGTQLSVL.

This clonotype was detected ten times or more. Compared with germline, one end of the junction differs, possibly owing to a read error. The chain couples TRBV7-9 to TRBJ1-6, with no clear D. The germline CDR1 and CDR2 sequences are SEHNR and FQNEAQ (reference sequence). The CDR3 covers 15 residues. CDR3 DNA sequence: TGTGCCAGCAGTTTAGCCCCGGGCCCTAATTCACCCCTCCACTTT. It specifies CASSLAPGPNSPLHF.